What follows describes a single T cell receptor (beta chain). The target antigen is unknown. With 60 Vbeta and 13 Jbeta primers, the PCR was carried out. Repertoires were generated with immunoSEQ multiplex PCR, while TCRdb's copy carries only in-frame clones and drops some. The sample shows 200,000 to 300,000 clones, about 83% of them seen only once. V shed 5 bases, J shed 9 bases, and the junction held 9 bases outside the gene matches. Germline CDR1 SGHVS, CDR2 FQNEAQ. This CDR3 contains 14 residues. This record belongs to a study of cytomegalovirus exposure and HLA in healthy donors. Whole-study results and caveats: The study designated 164 TCR beta chains cytomegalovirus-associated.

The sample consisted of PBMCs. This chain connects TRBV7-8 to TRBJ2-1; 8 positions match TRBD1. This sequence was found in a woman between 40 and 50 years old in good health and CMV-seropositive. CDR3 nucleotides: TGTGCCAGCAGCCCATGGACAGGGCAGGCTGAGCAGTTCTTC. Protein sequence: CASSPWTGQAEQFF.